The 24 T cell receptor beta chains presented below share a single source sample, sequenced in a study of cytomegalovirus exposure and HLA in healthy donors. PCR employed 60 Vbeta and 13 Jbeta primers. Only in-frame clones appear in the TCRdb table, and some are missing; sequencing was by immunoSEQ multiplex PCR. The sample holds 140,000 to 150,000 clones; more than 9.5% are singletons and the top ten take less than 2%. The specimen was PBMCs. The receptors here all came from a man in his forties or fifties in good health and CMV-seronegative.

This clone has more than one count but fewer than ten. The V and J genes are TRBV11-2 and TRBJ2-2; 7 nucleotides agree with TRBD1. V lost 3 bases, J lost 1 base, and 2 bases stayed unmatched. CDR1 SGHAT and CDR2 FQNNGV come from the germline V gene. The CDR3 contains 15 residues. The CDR3 nucleotides are TGTGCCAGCAGCTTGAGACAGGGGAACACCGGGGAGCTGTTTTTT. Translating it yields CASSLRQGNTGELFF. The variable domain in full, with the rest retrieved from reference TRBV11-2 and TRBJ2-2, is EAGVAQSPRYKIIEKRQSVAFWCNPISGHATLYWYQQILGQGPKLLIQFQNNGVVDDSQLPKDRFSAERLKGVDSTLKIQPAKLEDSAVYLCASSLRQGNTGELFFGEGSRLTVL.

The chain uses TRBV19 and TRBJ2-5, with 12 bases that match TRBD2. The CDR3 is 16 residues long. Germline V gives CDR1 LNHDA, CDR2 SQIVND (reference sequence). J lost 5 bases, V lost 5 bases, and 9 bases had no gene match. In DNA, the CDR3 is TGTGCCAGTAGTTTCGAGACTAGCGGGAGAGGGGAGACCCAGTACTTC. Amino acids: CASSFETSGRGETQYF. Complete variable domain (other parts from reference TRBV19 and TRBJ2-5): DGGITQSPKYLFRKEGQNVTLSCEQNLNHDAMYWYRQDPGQGLRLIYYSQIVNDFQKGDIAEGYSVSREKKESFPLTVTSAQKNPTAFYLCASSFETSGRGETQYFGPGTRLLVL.

The table lists this clone with a few counts. In DNA form, the CDR3 reads TGCGCCAGCAGCTTTCGACAGGCGTCCGTGAACACTGAAGCTTTCTTT. It encodes CASSFRQASVNTEAFF. The chain uses TRBV5-1 and TRBJ1-1; possibly TRBD1 for D (6 bases). The germline CDR1 and CDR2 sequences are SGHRS and YFSETQ. There are 16 residues in the CDR3. V was pared by 2 bases and J by 0 bases, with 14 bases between. Full variable domain (outside the CDR3, taken from reference TRBV5-1 and TRBJ1-1): KAGVTQTPRYLIKTRGQQVTLSCSPISGHRSVSWYQQTPGQGLQFLFEYFSETQRNKGNFPGRFSGRQFSNSRSEMNVSTLELGDSALYLCASSFRQASVNTEAFFGQGTRLTVV.

CDR3 DNA sequence: TGTGCCAGCAGTGAATATAGTGATCAGCCCCAGCATTTT. Translating gives CASSEYSDQPQHF. This chain links TRBV25-1 with TRBJ1-5; no definite D call. This CDR3 region has 13 residues. Trimming pared 0 bases from V and 5 bases from J, leaving 5 bases between. In germline, CDR1 is MGHDK, CDR2 SYGVNS.

This clone was found a few times. V usage is TRBV5-1 and J usage is TRBJ2-7; perhaps TRBD2 as D (5 bases). The V gene's germline CDR1 is SGHRS and CDR2 YFSETQ. This CDR3 has 15 amino acids. Trimming left V 6 bases short and J 0 bases short, with 16 bases between. DNA for the CDR3: TGCGCCAGCACCCCGGCGGGTCGGAACTCCTACGAGCAGTACTTC. Translating gives CASTPAGRNSYEQYF.

V is TRBV7-8 and J is TRBJ2-2, with 8 bases matching TRBD1. Germline V lookup: CDR1 SGHVS, CDR2 FQNEAQ. V was clipped by 4 bases and J by 7 bases; unmatched bases: 5. The CDR3 sequence is 14 residues long. The CDR3, as DNA: TGTGCCAGCAGCTCGAACAGGGGGAGCGGGGAGCTGTTTTTT. It is translated as CASSSNRGSGELFF.

The V gene is TRBV11-2, the J gene TRBJ2-5; TRBD2 aligns across 10 bases. Germline CDR1 SGHAT, CDR2 FQNNGV. V lost 10 bases to trimming and J lost 4 bases; unmatched junction nucleotides: 18. The CDR3 extends over 17 amino acids. CDR3 in DNA: TGTGCCACCACGGGGGCTAGCGGGAGCCCCGCCCGAGAGACCCAGTACTTC. Translated, it gives CATTGASGSPARETQYF.

This clone was found a few times. This chain links TRBV7-2 with TRBJ2-5; no reliable D call. The J call may not be correct, given that the DNA end is closer to TRBJ2-7. CDR1 is SGHTA, CDR2 FQGNSA, per germline. This CDR3 has 12 residues. The CDR3 loop reads CASSFQNYEQYF. CDR3 coding DNA: TGTGCCAGCAGCTTTCAGAACTACGAGCAGTACTTC.

The gene calls are TRBV5-4 and TRBJ1-1; D not certain. Trimming pared 0 bases from V and 10 bases from J, leaving 13 bases between. The CDR3 has 13 residues. CDR1 and CDR2 (germline): SGHNT, YYREEE (reference sequence). The CDR3 sequence is CASSLAGKASAFF. Here the CDR3 DNA reads TGTGCCAGCAGCTTGGCCGGGAAGGCCTCAGCTTTCTTT. The entire variable domain, with the rest obtained from reference TRBV5-4 and TRBJ1-1, is as follows: ETGVTQSPTHLIKTRGQQVTLRCSSQSGHNTVSWYQQALGQGPQFIFQYYREEENGRGNFPPRFSGLQFPNYSSELNVNALELDDSALYLCASSLAGKASAFFGQGTRLTVV.

The table lists this clone with a few counts. The rearrangement uses TRBV19 and TRBJ1-1; the D is unclear. Germline CDR1 is LNHDA and CDR2 is SQIVND (reference sequence). The CDR3 has 13 amino acids. V lost 2 bases, J lost 2 bases, and 6 bases lay in between. CDR3 residues: CASSIQINTEAFF. CDR3 DNA: TGTGCCAGTAGTATACAGATAAACACTGAAGCTTTCTTT.

This chain joins TRBV6-1 and TRBJ2-5; tentatively, D is TRBD1 (6 bases). The CDR3 has 14 residues. Germline V lookup: CDR1 MNHNS, CDR2 SASEGT. Trimming shortened V by 1 base and J by 5 bases, and 11 bases separated the two germline ends. CDR3 sequence: CASSEGDMGETQYF. The CDR3 DNA is TGTGCCAGCAGTGAAGGGGACATGGGGGAGACCCAGTACTTC.

This clone occurred a few times. Other nucleotide sequences from this sample produce the same CDR3. The chain combines TRBV5-6 with TRBJ1-6; D call uncertain. CDR1 is SGHDT and CDR2 is YYEEEE in the germline V gene. CDR3 size: 12 residues. Trimming removed 4 bases at V and 11 bases at J, with 10 bases between. The CDR3 is CASSPRGTPLHF. The DNA of the CDR3 is TGTGCCAGCAGCCCCAGAGGGACACCCCTCCACTTT.

The CDR3 is CAWTPGPNQPQHF. The CDR3 DNA reads as TGTGCCTGGACCCCAGGGCCCAATCAGCCCCAGCATTTT. V gene TRBV30 combines with J gene TRBJ1-5; the D gene is possibly TRBD1 (5 bases). Germline lookup yields CDR1 GTSNPN and CDR2 SVGIG (reference sequence). Trimming pared 4 bases from V and 3 bases from J, leaving 10 bases between. The CDR3 length is 13 residues.

The CDR3 bases are TGTGCCAGCAGGGGTAGCGGGAGGGCCGTATACGAGCAGTACTTC. It encodes CASRGSGRAVYEQYF. The chain has TRBV28 and TRBJ2-7; 11 positions agree with TRBD2. The CDR3 length is 15 residues. V trimming: 6 bases; J trimming: 4 bases; junction bases outside the gene matches: 8. Germline V gene sequence: CDR1 MDHEN, CDR2 SYDVKM.

This clone was seen a handful of times. The DNA for the CDR3 is TGTGCCAGCAGGAACTCAGGGGCCGCTTTCAATGAGCAGTTCTTC. Its protein is CASRNSGAAFNEQFF. This rearrangement joins TRBV19 to TRBJ2-1, with D tentatively TRBD1 (6 bases). V lost 9 bases to trimming and J lost 6 bases, with 21 bases between them. CDR1 is LNHDA, CDR2 SQIVND, per germline (reference sequence). This CDR3 region has 15 residues.

This rearrangement joins TRBV19 to TRBJ2-7; D is unresolved. Germline V lookup: CDR1 LNHDA, CDR2 SQIVND (reference sequence). CDR3 length: 13 residues. Trimming took 0 bases from V and 3 from J, leaving 6 bases between them. The CDR3 DNA is TGTGCCAGTAGTATAGATCCCAACTACGAGCAGTACTTC. Translation gives CASSIDPNYEQYF.

This rearrangement joins TRBV28 to TRBJ2-7, with TRBD1 matching over 11 bases. Trimming at V came to 6 bases and at J to 7 bases, leaving 11 bases not matched to a gene. CDR1 and CDR2 (germline): MDHEN, SYDVKM. The CDR3 contains 15 residues. The CDR3 nucleotides are TGTGCCAGCAGCCGCCACGGACAGGGGGCGAGGGAGCAGTACTTC. It translates to CASSRHGQGAREQYF.

This clone was seen only a few times. This sequence joins TRBV6-6 and TRBJ1-2; D may be TRBD1 (6 bases). The V gene lost 10 bases and the J gene lost 2 bases, with 20 bases spanning the gap. This CDR3 is built from 15 residues. The germline V gene has CDR1 MNHNY and CDR2 SVGAGI (reference sequence). The CDR3 protein is CATRPVGAANYGYTF. As DNA, the CDR3 is TGTGCCACCCGCCCGGTGGGGGCAGCGAACTATGGCTACACCTTC.

There are a few counts of this clone. The CDR3 loop reads CASSPRARAGYEQYF. The CDR3 DNA sequence: TGTGCCAGCAGCCCCCGGGCTCGCGCGGGGTACGAGCAGTACTTC. V and J are TRBV27 and TRBJ2-7, with D maybe TRBD2 (6 bases). CDR3 length equals 15 residues. Germline V lookup: CDR1 MNHEY, CDR2 SMNVEV (reference sequence). The V end lost 6 bases, the J end lost 4 bases, and 19 bases lay between the germline ends.

This clone was detected only a few times. The chain carries TRBV7-7 and TRBJ2-5; 9 bases align to TRBD2. Germline-derived CDR1 and CDR2 are SSHAT and FNYEAQ (reference sequence). Losses at the gene ends were 4 bases for V and 2 bases for J; bases not matched to a gene: 8. The CDR3 is made up of 16 amino acids. The CDR3 reads CASSSRAGGTQETQYF. CDR3 DNA: TGTGCCAGCAGCTCGAGGGCGGGAGGGACACAAGAGACCCAGTACTTC.

This clone appeared a few times. Other DNA sequences in the same sample also yield this CDR3. The rearrangement joins TRBV9 to TRBJ2-5; D unresolved. The CDR3 sequence is 13 residues long. V dropped 2 bases and J dropped 2 bases, with 7 bases sitting between them. Germline loops: CDR1 SGDLS, CDR2 YYNGEE. CDR3: CASSVSQQETQYF. DNA of the CDR3: TGTGCCAGCAGCGTGTCACAGCAAGAGACCCAGTACTTC.

The chain recombines TRBV6-1 with TRBJ2-5, with 8 bases that match TRBD2. The CDR3 loop spans 16 amino acids. The V gene end was trimmed by 0 bases and the J gene end by 2 bases; junction bases not matched to a gene: 5. Germline V gives CDR1 MNHNS, CDR2 SASEGT. The CDR3 loop reads CASSEARGGPQETQYF. Here the CDR3 DNA reads TGTGCCAGCAGTGAAGCTCGGGGGGGCCCTCAAGAGACCCAGTACTTC.

This sequence joins TRBV30 and TRBJ1-5; D might be TRBD1 (5 bases). The CDR3 sequence is 13 residues long. Germline V gene lookup returns CDR1 GTSNPN and CDR2 SVGIG (reference sequence). With 3 bases removed from V and 6 bases from J, the gap between germline ends came to 12 bases. CDR3 loop: CAWRGGVGQPQHF. The CDR3, as DNA: TGTGCCTGGAGGGGGGGTGTAGGTCAGCCCCAGCATTTT.

This rearrangement joins TRBV5-4 to TRBJ2-7; D is perhaps TRBD1 (5 bases). Germline V CDR1 and CDR2: SGHNT, YYREEE (reference sequence). Between the trimmed V and J ends, which lost 4 bases and 0 bases, there was a span of 11 bases. This CDR3 is 14 amino acids long. The CDR3 coding sequence is TGTGCCAGCAGCAACAGGACCCGCTCCTACGAGCAGTACTTC. As protein: CASSNRTRSYEQYF.